These T cell receptor beta chains were read from a single sample in a study of lymphopenia after photon versus proton radiotherapy. Here immunoSEQ multiplex PCR was the method, and the copy in TCRdb shows in-frame clones only, minus some. In the table there are 150,000 to 200,000 clones, approximately 91% of which are singletons. Sample: peripheral blood, taken from a patient treated with photon-based radiotherapy. These receptors were collected from a man aged 50-59 years with gastric cancer. Both conserved end residues are part of each CDR3. A D gene is named only where the DNA matches it firmly. Clone size is not always given. Where it is, it says once, few, many or a class for expanded clones.

clone_size	v_call	d_call	j_call	cdr3_nt	cdr3_aa
NA	TRBV29-1	TRBD1	TRBJ2-7	TGCAGCGTTGAAGGCAGGGGGCCCGAGCAGTACTTC	CSVEGRGPEQYF
NA	TRBV11-3	NA	TRBJ2-3	TGTGCCAGCAGCTTAGACGGATCCGGGGGTGATACGCAGTATTTT	CASSLDGSGGDTQYF
once	TRBV11-2	NA	TRBJ2-5	TGTGCCAGCAGCTTGACAGGGACCGGGGGGCAAGAGACCCAGTACTTC	CASSLTGTGGQETQYF
NA	TRBV7-9	TRBD1	TRBJ1-1	TGTGCCAGCAGCCAAATGGGACAGGTGAACACTGAAGCTTTCTTT	CASSQMGQVNTEAFF
NA	TRBV7-2	NA	TRBJ2-7	TGTGCCAGCAGGACTACCTACACCTCCTACGAGCAGTACTTC	CASRTTYTSYEQYF
NA	TRBV11-2	NA	TRBJ2-1	TGTGCCAGCAGCGCGACACAGGGCTACAATGAGCAGTTCTTC	CASSATQGYNEQFF
NA	TRBV5-4	NA	TRBJ2-7	TGTGCCAGCAGAAAAAAAGGAGGGGTCTCCTACGAGCAGTACTTC	CASRKKGGVSYEQYF
few	TRBV5-5	NA	TRBJ2-7	TGTGCCAGCTTCCGGAGGCCCTCCTACGAGCAGTACTTC	CASFRRPSYEQYF
NA	TRBV19	TRBD1	TRBJ2-7	TGTGCCAGTAGTAGGACAGGGAACCCCTACGAGCAGTACTTC	CASSRTGNPYEQYF
NA	TRBV25-1	NA	TRBJ1-5	TGTGCCAGCCCTCGGGGAGGGGAATTCTGCAATCAGCCCCAGCATTTT	CASPRGGEFCNQPQHF
few	TRBV6-5	NA	TRBJ2-7	TGTGCCAGCAGCCCAACCCCCGGAGGCGGGCAGTACTTC	CASSPTPGGGQYF
NA	TRBV5-1	NA	TRBJ2-2	TGCGCCAGCAGCTTGAATGGGGGGCGAACCCTAGATATTCACGGACGGGAGCTGTTTTTT	CASSLNGGRTLDIHGRELFF
NA	TRBV19	TRBD2	TRBJ2-5	TGTGCCAGTAGTGGCGCGGGAGGGCCTGAGACCCAGTACTTC	CASSGAGGPETQYF
once	TRBV2	NA	TRBJ1-1	TGTGCCAGCAGTGAAAGGATGAACACTGAAGCTTTCTTT	CASSERMNTEAFF
once	TRBV7-9	TRBD2	TRBJ2-7	TGTGCCAGCAGCCCCCGGGCCACGGGGGGGCCCTACGAGCAGTACTTC	CASSPRATGGPYEQYF
NA	TRBV11-2	TRBD2	TRBJ2-7	TGTGCCAGCAGCTTAGATCGGCTAGCGGGAGGGCCCCCCTCCTACGAGCAGTACTTC	CASSLDRLAGGPPSYEQYF
NA	TRBV6-5	TRBD1	TRBJ2-7	TGTGCCAGCAGTCGTACAGGGGCCGAGCAGTACTTC	CASSRTGAEQYF
few	TRBV19	TRBD1	TRBJ1-5	TGTGCCAGTTGGACAGGGAATCAGCCCCAGCATTTT	CASWTGNQPQHF
NA	TRBV28	NA	TRBJ1-5	TGTGCCAGCAGTAGCGATAGAACAGGGTCTCATCAGCCCCAGCATTTT	CASSSDRTGSHQPQHF
few	TRBV20-1	NA	TRBJ1-1	TGCAGTGCTAGCCCGAACACTGAAGCTTTCTTT	CSASPNTEAFF
NA	TRBV25-1	NA	TRBJ1-1	TGTGCCAGCAGTGAATTAGGGATGGGGGACACTGAAGCTTTCTTT	CASSELGMGDTEAFF
few	TRBV29-1	NA	TRBJ2-2	TGCAGCGTTGGCACTAGCTGGGGCACCGGGGAGCTGTTTTTT	CSVGTSWGTGELFF
NA	TRBV10-3	TRBD1	TRBJ1-5	TGTGCCATCAGTGAGTCGACAGGGAACAATCAGCCCCAGCATTTT	CAISESTGNNQPQHF
NA	TRBV14	NA	TRBJ2-3	TGTGCCAGCAGAGCTAGCGGCACAGATACGCAGTATTTT	CASRASGTDTQYF
NA	TRBV6-1	TRBD1	TRBJ1-1	TGTGCCAGCAGGGACAGGGCAACGAACACTGAAGCTTTCTTT	CASRDRATNTEAFF
few	TRBV30	NA	TRBJ2-7	TGTGCCTGGAGTTGGGGATCCTTCTACGAGCAGTACTTC	CAWSWGSFYEQYF
NA	TRBV19	TRBD2	TRBJ2-1	TGTGCCTCACGGCGGCTAGCGGGAGAAGTAGAGCAGTTCTTC	CASRRLAGEVEQFF
NA	TRBV7-9	NA	TRBJ2-1	TGTGCCAGCAATGAGCAGTTCTTC	CASNEQFF
NA	TRBV6-1	NA	TRBJ1-5	TGTGCCAGCAGTGAAGGTCTAGGATATAGCAATCAGCCCCAGCATTTT	CASSEGLGYSNQPQHF
NA	TRBV19	TRBD2	TRBJ2-7	TGTGCCAGTAGTATTCTAGCGGCCCCCTACGAGCAGTACTTC	CASSILAAPYEQYF
few	TRBV25-1	NA	TRBJ1-1	TGTGCCAGCAGCGTAACTGGGACCCTCTCTGAAGCTTTCTTT	CASSVTGTLSEAFF
NA	TRBV19	NA	TRBJ2-6	TGTGCCAGTAAGACGAGGGGGACTGGGGCCAACGTCCTGACTTTC	CASKTRGTGANVLTF
NA	TRBV11-1	TRBD1	TRBJ2-7	TGTGCCAGCAGCTTATCCTGGGACAGGGTTCGCGAGCAGTACTTC	CASSLSWDRVREQYF
once	TRBV27	NA	TRBJ1-5	TGTGCCAGCAGTTTTTGGGGCAGCGATCAGCCCCAGCATTTT	CASSFWGSDQPQHF
NA	TRBV7-9	TRBD2	TRBJ2-5	TGTGCCAGCAGCGAAGGACTAGCGGGAGGCGGAGAGACCCAGTACTTC	CASSEGLAGGGETQYF
NA	TRBV7-2	NA	TRBJ2-3	TGTGCCAGCAGCTTAGGAAGGGGCGGGAACACAGATACGCAGTATTTT	CASSLGRGGNTDTQYF
NA	TRBV11-2	NA	TRBJ2-7	TGTGCCAGCAGCTGGTCCCAGGTGCGCTCCTACGAGCAGTACTTC	CASSWSQVRSYEQYF
NA	TRBV5-4	NA	TRBJ1-2	TGTGCCAGCACCGACAGAAGCTATGGCTACACCTTC	CASTDRSYGYTF
NA	TRBV10-3	NA	TRBJ1-5	TGTGCCATCAGTGGGGTATCAGGTCAGCCCCAGCATTTT	CAISGVSGQPQHF
once	TRBV28	NA	TRBJ2-1	TGTGCCAGCAGTCGGGACTTTGAGCAGTTCTTC	CASSRDFEQFF
NA	TRBV6-1	NA	TRBJ2-4	TGTGCCACCACTGACAGCGCCCGCGACAAAAACATTCAGTACTTC	CATTDSARDKNIQYF
NA	TRBV27	TRBD1	TRBJ1-3	TGTGCCAGCAGTTCACTCCGACAGGGGACCTCTGGAAACACCATATATTTT	CASSSLRQGTSGNTIYF
NA	TRBV28	TRBD1	TRBJ1-5	TGTGCCAGCAGTTCTCAGGGGGCGAGGCCCCAGCATTTT	CASSSQGARPQHF
NA	TRBV11-2	NA	TRBJ2-7	TGTGCCAGCAGCTTGGGGGTGCACGAGCAGTACTTC	CASSLGVHEQYF
many	TRBV6-5	TRBD1	TRBJ2-7	TGTGCCAGCACTAAGACAGGGACCTACGAGCAGTACTTC	CASTKTGTYEQYF
NA	TRBV13	TRBD2	TRBJ2-2	TGTGCCAGCAGCCCCCATGCGGGGGACTACACCGGGGAGCTGTTTTTT	CASSPHAGDYTGELFF
NA	TRBV5-5	NA	TRBJ2-7	TGTGCCAGCAGCTTTTACGGCTCTGGTTCCCGCGAGCAGTACTTC	CASSFYGSGSREQYF
NA	TRBV7-3	TRBD1	TRBJ2-1	TGTGCCAGCAGCTACAGGGGGAATGAGCAGTTCTTC	CASSYRGNEQFF
NA	TRBV7-9	NA	TRBJ1-5	TGTGCCAGCAGCTTAGGGCGCGATCAGCCCCAGCATTTT	CASSLGRDQPQHF
NA	TRBV19	NA	TRBJ1-1	TGTGCCAGTAAAAGGGCCATGAACACTGAAGCTTTCTTT	CASKRAMNTEAFF
NA	TRBV11-2	NA	TRBJ2-3	TGTGCCAGCAGCCCAGGGTACGATACGCAGTATTTT	CASSPGYDTQYF
NA	TRBV7-2	TRBD2	TRBJ2-3	TGTGCCAGCAGCTTTGTAGCGGGACCCTCAGATACGCAGTATTTT	CASSFVAGPSDTQYF
few	TRBV7-3	TRBD1	TRBJ2-1	TGTGCCAGCAGCTTAACGACAGGGACACGGGGTCATGAGCAGTTCTTC	CASSLTTGTRGHEQFF
NA	TRBV4-1	TRBD2	TRBJ2-7	TGCGCCAGCAGCCAATCACTAGCGGGAGTTAGAGAGCAGTACTTC	CASSQSLAGVREQYF
NA	TRBV2	NA	TRBJ2-7	TGTGCCAGCAGAAACGTGGACATCCAAGGCTACGAGCAGTACTTC	CASRNVDIQGYEQYF
once	TRBV19	NA	TRBJ1-2	TGTGCCAGTAGCTCAGGGTTCGACTCCAAAGCTAACTATGGCTACACCTTC	CASSSGFDSKANYGYTF
once	TRBV5-1	NA	TRBJ1-2	TGCGCCAGCAGCTTGATGGGACAAGAGGGGGTAGGCTACACCTTC	CASSLMGQEGVGYTF
once	TRBV5-8	NA	TRBJ1-5	TGTGCCAGCAGCCGTCCGGGAGAACCTAGCAATCAGCCCCAGCATTTT	CASSRPGEPSNQPQHF
NA	TRBV28	NA	TRBJ2-1	TGTGCCAGCAGTTTAATGGGTCTCTACAATGAGCAGTTCTTC	CASSLMGLYNEQFF